The clone carrying this T cell receptor (beta chain) has ten or more counts. Its antigen is not identified. These data belong to a study of early T cells in non-severe SARS-CoV-2 infection. Study-wide points: Lookups in VDJdb leaned toward anti-spike CD8 responses and missed private and CD4 specificities.

The CDR3 length is 13 residues. Trimming took off 2 bases at V and 4 bases at J, with 11 bases between the two ends. Germline lookup yields CDR1 DFQATT and CDR2 SNEGSKA (reference sequence). Individual cDNA molecules were tagged with unique molecular identifiers. Via MiXCR, TCRdb re-called the 5' RACE reads, giving one row per CDR3 protein. This sample carries over 25,000 distinct CDR3 sequences, 5.5% to 6.5% of them seen once, and the ten largest clones take 4.5% to 6%. This chain connects TRBV20-1 to TRBJ2-5; no clear D. This receptor was identified in an adult who was a healthcare worker with PCR-confirmed SARS-CoV-2 infection or an uninfected control (not recorded which). The sequencing input was whole blood. The DNA for the CDR3 is TGCAGTGCTAGACACCGAGTCGGAGAGACCCAGTACTTC. It codes for CSARHRVGETQYF.